Described below is a single TCR beta chain sequence and its context. What it binds is not known. This entry belongs to a study of Ad26.COV2.S vaccination and SARS-CoV-2 variants. General study points: Placebo and vaccine recipients had non-spike TCR breadth that was similar. TCR breadth and depth analyses may have underestimated total T cell responses. Considerable breadth of spike-specific CD8+ and CD4+ T cell responses has reportedly been documented following vaccination. Vaccine recipients had higher spike-specific TCR breadth than placebo recipients.

Here immunoSEQ multiplex PCR was the method, and the copy in TCRdb shows in-frame clones only, minus some. Found here are tens of thousands of clones, approximately 82% of them singletons; the top ten hold 16%. The CDR3 runs 16 residues. The germline V gene has CDR1 MGHRA and CDR2 YSYEKL. J was trimmed by 7 bases and V by 3 bases; bases with no gene match: 8. This clonotype was obtained from a human donor who had recovered from COVID-19. This sequence joins TRBV4-1 and TRBJ1-4; 10 positions match TRBD1. Sample: peripheral blood, taken after recovery from COVID-19. The CDR3 is CASSQPPDRGSEKLFF. The CDR3 nucleotides are TGCGCCAGCAGCCAGCCACCGGACAGGGGGAGTGAAAAACTGTTTTTT.